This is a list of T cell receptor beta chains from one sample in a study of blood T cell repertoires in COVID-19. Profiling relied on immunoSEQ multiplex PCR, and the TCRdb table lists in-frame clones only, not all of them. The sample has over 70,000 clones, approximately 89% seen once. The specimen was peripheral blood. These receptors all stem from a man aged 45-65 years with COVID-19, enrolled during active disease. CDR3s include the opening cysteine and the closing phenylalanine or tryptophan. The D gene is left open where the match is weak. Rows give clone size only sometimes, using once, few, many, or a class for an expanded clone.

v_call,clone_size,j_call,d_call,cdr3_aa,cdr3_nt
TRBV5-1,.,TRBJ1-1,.,CASSLEHRPNTEAFF,TGCGCCAGCAGCTTGGAACACCGCCCGAACACTGAAGCTTTCTTT
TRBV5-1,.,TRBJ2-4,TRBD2,CASSLAGGPENIQYF,TGCGCCAGCAGCCTAGCGGGAGGGCCGGAAAACATTCAGTACTTC
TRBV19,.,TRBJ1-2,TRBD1,CASSPRDRAGYTF,TGTGCCAGTAGTCCTAGGGACAGGGCTGGCTACACCTTC
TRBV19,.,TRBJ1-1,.,CASSRGVHTEAFF,TGTGCCAGTAGTAGGGGAGTACACACTGAAGCTTTCTTT
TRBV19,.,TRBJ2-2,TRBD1,CASTPGQGVTGELFF,TGTGCCAGTACCCCCGGACAGGGGGTAACCGGGGAGCTGTTTTTT
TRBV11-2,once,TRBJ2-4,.,CASSSAGAKNIQYF,TGTGCCAGCAGCTCGGCAGGGGCCAAAAACATTCAGTACTTC
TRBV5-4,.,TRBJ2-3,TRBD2,CASSPIAGGPVDTQYF,TGTGCCAGCAGCCCCATAGCGGGAGGGCCTGTAGATACGCAGTATTTT
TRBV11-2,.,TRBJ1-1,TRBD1,CASSWGQWNTEAFF,TGTGCCAGCAGCTGGGGACAGTGGAACACTGAAGCTTTCTTT
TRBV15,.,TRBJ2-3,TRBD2,CATSRDSTSGSTDTQYF,TGTGCCACCAGCAGAGACTCGACTAGCGGGAGCACAGATACGCAGTATTTT
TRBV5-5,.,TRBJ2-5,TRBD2,CASSLSPGLAGGLGTQYF,TGTGCCAGCAGCTTGTCCCCGGGACTAGCGGGGGGTCTTGGGACCCAGTACTTC
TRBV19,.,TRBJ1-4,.,CASSIDAPGDEKLFF,TGTGCCAGTAGTATAGATGCCCCGGGGGATGAAAAACTGTTTTTT
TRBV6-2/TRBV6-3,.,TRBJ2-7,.,CASSYSGVYEQYF,TGTGCCAGCAGTTATAGCGGAGTCTACGAGCAGTACTTC
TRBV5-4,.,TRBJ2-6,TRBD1,CASSSGQGAPGANVLTF,TGTGCCAGCAGCTCGGGACAGGGGGCGCCCGGGGCCAACGTCCTGACTTTC
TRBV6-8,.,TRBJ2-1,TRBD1,CASRPLVGDRAHEQFF,TGTGCCAGCAGACCCCTGGTGGGGGACAGGGCACATGAGCAGTTCTTC
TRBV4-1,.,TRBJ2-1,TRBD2,CASRGLAGYNEQFF,TGCGCCAGCAGGGGACTAGCGGGGTATAATGAGCAGTTCTTC
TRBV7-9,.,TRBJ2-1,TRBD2,CASSPPGLADEQFF,TGTGCCAGCAGCCCCCCGGGACTAGCGGATGAGCAGTTCTTC
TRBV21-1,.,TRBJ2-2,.,CASNEGLAGAGELFF,TGTGCCAGCAACGAGGGGCTAGCGGGAGCCGGGGAGCTGTTTTTT
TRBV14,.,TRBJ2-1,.,CASSLLGTPLNEQFF,TGTGCCAGCAGCCTACTAGGAACCCCCCTGAATGAGCAGTTCTTC
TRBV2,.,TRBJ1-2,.,CASRVDLGSSGYTF,TGTGCCAGCAGGGTGGACTTGGGTAGCTCTGGCTACACCTTC
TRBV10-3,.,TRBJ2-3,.,CAILGQGGTDTQYF,TGTGCCATCCTAGGACAGGGAGGGACAGATACGCAGTATTTT
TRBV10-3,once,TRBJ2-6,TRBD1,CANETGASSGANVLTF,TGTGCCAACGAGACAGGGGCAAGCTCTGGGGCCAACGTCCTGACTTTC
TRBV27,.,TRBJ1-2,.,CASSLKPPRQGHGYTF,TGTGCCAGCAGTCTTAAACCACCGCGGCAGGGCCATGGCTACACCTTC
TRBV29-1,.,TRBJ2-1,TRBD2,CSSSLGLVGDEQFF,TGCAGCTCCAGTTTGGGACTAGTAGGAGATGAGCAGTTCTTC
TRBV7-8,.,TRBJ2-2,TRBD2,CASSLAGLAGGRNTGELFF,TGTGCCAGCAGCTTAGCCGGACTAGCGGGAGGGCGGAACACCGGGGAGCTGTTTTTT
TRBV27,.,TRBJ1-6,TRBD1,CASSSGQSYSPLHF,TGTGCCAGCAGTTCGGGACAGTCCTATTCACCCCTCCACTTT
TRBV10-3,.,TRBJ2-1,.,CAIQTGGDEQFF,TGTGCCATCCAAACCGGAGGCGATGAGCAGTTCTTC
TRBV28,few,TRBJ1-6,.,CASAQGPYNSPLHF,TGTGCCAGCGCCCAGGGTCCCTATAATTCACCCCTCCACTTT
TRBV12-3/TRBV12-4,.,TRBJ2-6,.,CASTREGANVLTF,TGTGCCAGCACCCGGGAGGGGGCCAACGTCCTGACTTTC
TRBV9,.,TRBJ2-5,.,CASSMETQYF,TGTGCCAGTTCTATGGAGACCCAGTACTTC
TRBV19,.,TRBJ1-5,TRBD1,CASTWTGSTQPQHF,TGTGCCAGTACCTGGACAGGGTCAACTCAGCCCCAGCATTTT
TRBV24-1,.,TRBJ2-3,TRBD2,CATSDPTSASTDTQYF,TGTGCCACCAGTGACCCGACTAGCGCTAGCACAGATACGCAGTATTTT
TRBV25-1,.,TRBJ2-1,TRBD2,CASSQAGGQFF,TGTGCCAGCAGTCAAGCGGGAGGCCAGTTCTTC
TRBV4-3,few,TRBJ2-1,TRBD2,CASSQEVGTSDSYEQFF,TGCGCCAGCAGCCAAGAAGTAGGGACTAGCGATTCATATGAGCAGTTCTTC
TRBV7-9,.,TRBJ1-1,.,CASTRSQTGTEAFF,TGTGCCAGCACCCGATCCCAGACTGGGACTGAAGCTTTCTTT
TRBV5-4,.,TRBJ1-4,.,CASSFSAGGNEKLFF,TGTGCCAGCAGCTTTAGCGCGGGGGGAAATGAAAAACTGTTTTTT
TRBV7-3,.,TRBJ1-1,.,CASSLGRVMNTEAFF,TGTGCCAGCAGCTTAGGCAGGGTCATGAACACTGAAGCTTTCTTT
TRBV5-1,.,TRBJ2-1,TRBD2,CASTLLAGDYNEQFF,TGCGCCAGCACCCTACTAGCGGGAGACTACAATGAGCAGTTCTTC
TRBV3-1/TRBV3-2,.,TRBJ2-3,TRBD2,CASSQGTSGRTDTQYF,TGTGCCAGCAGCCAAGGGACTAGCGGGAGGACAGATACGCAGTATTTT
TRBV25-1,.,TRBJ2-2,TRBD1,CASRGTGAGELFF,TGTGCCAGCAGAGGAACAGGGGCCGGGGAGCTGTTTTTT
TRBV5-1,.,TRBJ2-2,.,CASSPQGQGELFF,TGCGCCAGCAGTCCCCAGGGGCAAGGGGAGCTGTTTTTT
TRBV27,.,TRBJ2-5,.,CASSLYGNQETQYF,TGTGCCAGCAGTTTATACGGGAACCAAGAGACCCAGTACTTC
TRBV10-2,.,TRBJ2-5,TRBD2,CASSERWEGQETQYF,TGCGCCAGCAGTGAGAGGTGGGAGGGCCAAGAGACCCAGTACTTC
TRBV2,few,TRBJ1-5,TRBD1,CASLQGGGSNQPQHF,TGTGCCAGCTTACAGGGGGGCGGGAGCAATCAGCCCCAGCATTTT
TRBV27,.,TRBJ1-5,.,CASSLRAYGNQPQHF,TGTGCCAGCAGTTTACGAGCTTATGGCAATCAGCCCCAGCATTTT
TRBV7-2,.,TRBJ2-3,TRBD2,CASSRTSGSTDTQYF,TGTGCCAGCAGCCGGACTAGCGGGAGCACAGATACGCAGTATTTT
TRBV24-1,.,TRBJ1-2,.,CAPPRGGYTF,TGTGCCCCCCCTCGGGGTGGCTACACCTTC